These 23 T cell receptor beta chains originate from one sample sequenced in a study of blood T cells in healthy people across ages. The second PCR ran roughly 6 to 11 cycles with a sample-barcoded 5' primer and J-beta primers. TCRdb re-called the 5' RACE reads through MiXCR, storing one row per CDR3 protein. The sample lists 550,000 to 650,000 distinct CDR3 sequences, about 30% occurring once. The sequencing sample was made of blood. The receptor source for this set is an elderly woman in good health.

There are many counts of this clonotype. The chain has TRBV10-3 and TRBJ1-1; a weak D match, TRBD1 (5 bases). Germline loops: CDR1 ENHRY, CDR2 SYGVKD. This CDR3 is 17 amino acids long. V dropped 3 bases and J dropped 0 bases, with 17 bases sitting between them. This CDR3 is CAISDPRRGVMNTEAFF. As DNA, the CDR3 is TGTGCCATCAGTGACCCTAGGAGGGGAGTCATGAACACTGAAGCTTTCTTT.

This clonotype was detected ten times or more. The chain uses TRBV6-6 and TRBJ2-3; D unresolved. The CDR3 has 13 amino acids. The V gene's germline CDR1 is MNHNY and CDR2 SVGAGI (reference sequence). V was pared by 0 bases and J by 8 bases, with 9 bases between. DNA of the CDR3: TGTGCCAGCAGTTACTCACAGCCCCGTACGCAGTATTTT. This codes for CASSYSQPRTQYF.

This clonotype came up many times. The chain is built from TRBV10-3 and TRBJ1-6, with unresolved D. V was cut by 3 bases and J by 5 bases, with 14 bases left in between. This CDR3 is 16 amino acids long. CDR1 is ENHRY, CDR2 SYGVKD, per germline. The DNA of the CDR3 is TGTGCCATCAGTGATAGATCAAGAACTGATAATTCACCCCTCCACTTT. Protein product: CAISDRSRTDNSPLHF.

The chain is built from TRBV14 and TRBJ2-3; 11 bases map to TRBD2. CDR1 SGHDN and CDR2 FVKESK come from the germline V gene. CDR3 length: 16 residues. J gave up 3 bases and V 4 bases, and 6 bases lay outside the gene matches. The CDR3 nucleotides are TGTGCCAGCAGCCGCTCTAGCGGGGGGTTTACAGATACGCAGTATTTT. It translates to CASSRSSGGFTDTQYF.

Only a few counts were recorded for this clonotype. This may be a read error, as it is one base from a much larger clone. V and J are TRBV5-1 and TRBJ2-5, with D uncertain. Matching the DNA end better, TRBJ2-7 makes the J call doubtful. CDR3 size: 14 residues. Germline V gene sequence: CDR1 SGHRS, CDR2 YFSETQ. This CDR3 is CASSLEGTSDEQYF. As DNA, the CDR3 is TGCGCCAGCAGCTTGGAAGGTACCAGTGACGAGCAGTACTTC.

V gene TRBV6-6 combines with J gene TRBJ2-1; 9 bases align to TRBD1. The CDR3 consists of 15 residues. The V gene's germline CDR1 is MNHNY and CDR2 SVGAGI (reference sequence). V lost 6 bases and J lost 4; bases outside the gene matches: 7. As DNA, the CDR3 is TGTGCCAGCAGACCGCCCGGGACAGGGTACAATGAGCAGTTCTTC. This codes for CASRPPGTGYNEQFF.

V is TRBV6-1 and J is TRBJ2-7, with TRBD1 identical over 9 bases. With the DNA end fitting TRBJ2-4 better, the J assignment may be wrong. CDR3 length equals 14 residues. The germline CDR1 and CDR2 sequences are MNHNS and SASEGT. The DNA of the CDR3 is TGTGCCAGCACCACAGGGGGCGCGGAAAACATTCAGTACTTC. As protein: CASTTGGAENIQYF.

This sequence joins TRBV11-2 and TRBJ2-6; D possibly corresponds to TRBD2 (5 bases). This CDR3 is 17 amino acids long. Between the trimmed V and J ends, which lost 3 bases and 0 bases, there was a span of 12 bases. CDR1 is SGHAT and CDR2 is FQNNGV in the germline V gene. CDR3 in DNA: TGTGCCAGCAGCTTCGCAATCGCGGGCTCTGGGGCCAACGTCCTGACTTTC. Translation gives CASSFAIAGSGANVLTF.

The chain recombines TRBV30 with TRBJ1-6, with TRBD1 as a possible D gene (5 bases). With 1 base removed from V and 9 bases from J, the gap between germline ends came to 10 bases. Germline CDR1 is GTSNPN and CDR2 is SVGIG (reference sequence). The CDR3 runs to 13 residues. In DNA, the CDR3 is TGTGCCTGGAGTGGATACAGGTCTTCACCCCTCCACTTT. Translation: CAWSGYRSSPLHF.

V gene TRBV30 combines with J gene TRBJ2-3; TRBD2 is a possible D gene (6 bases). V was clipped by 2 bases and J by 8 bases, with 14 bases between them. The germline V gene has CDR1 GTSNPN and CDR2 SVGIG (reference sequence). CDR3 length: 13 amino acids. The CDR3 bases are TGTGCCTGGAGTTCTTTGGCGGGGATTACGCAGTATTTT. Protein product: CAWSSLAGITQYF.

Concerning this clonotype itself: A read error may be the cause here, since a much bigger clone is one base away. Because it lacks the conserved phenylalanine or tryptophan at the end, this CDR3 is likely a read error. The chain links TRBV6-5 to TRBJ1-2; no reliable D call. Deletions cut 2 bases from V and 2 bases from J, with 15 bases between. The germline CDR1 and CDR2 sequences are MNHEY and SVGAGI. The CDR3 has 16 residues. The CDR3 bases are TGTGCCAGCAGTTACCTCATAACCGAGACAAACTATGGCTACACCCTC. Translating it yields CASSYLITETNYGYTL.

CDR3 loop: CASSGNLAYEAFF. DNA of the CDR3: TGTGCCAGCAGCGGTAACTTAGCCTATGAAGCTTTCTTT. The rearrangement joins TRBV2 to TRBJ1-1, with D uncertain. Germline assignment: CDR1 SNHLY and CDR2 FYNNEI. The CDR3 extends over 13 amino acids. Between the trimmed V and J ends, which lost 6 bases and 7 bases, there was a span of 15 bases. The full variable domain, its missing parts supplied by reference TRBV2 and TRBJ1-1, is EPEVTQTPSHQVTQMGQEVILRCVPISNHLYFYWYRQILGQKVEFLVSFYNNEISEKSEIFDDQFSVERPDGSNFTLKIRSTKLEDSAMYFCASSGNLAYEAFFGQGTRLTVV.

This clonotype showed up many times. This chain connects TRBV5-1 to TRBJ2-3, with 7 bases fitting TRBD2. CDR3 size: 15 residues. Germline V gene lookup returns CDR1 SGHRS and CDR2 YFSETQ. With V trimmed by 0 bases and J by 4 bases, 5 bases remained unmatched. This CDR3 is CASSLAAGRADTQYF. The DNA of the CDR3 is TGCGCCAGCAGCTTGGCTGCAGGGAGGGCAGATACGCAGTATTTT.

This clonotype was seen ten or more times. V is TRBV19 and J is TRBJ2-5; a possible D gene is TRBD1 (6 bases). Germline lookup yields CDR1 LNHDA and CDR2 SQIVND (reference sequence). The CDR3 runs to 14 residues. Trimming took 3 bases from V and 4 from J, leaving 12 bases between them. CDR3 DNA sequence: TGTGCCAGTAGTATTCGGGACACCGCAGAGACCCAGTACTTC. This gives the protein CASSIRDTAETQYF. Based on the CDR3 plus reference TRBV19 and TRBJ2-5, the full variable domain is DGGITQSPKYLFRKEGQNVTLSCEQNLNHDAMYWYRQDPGQGLRLIYYSQIVNDFQKGDIAEGYSVSREKKESFPLTVTSAQKNPTAFYLCASSIRDTAETQYFGPGTRLLVL.

The sample holds many counts of this clonotype. Since a much larger clone is just one base distant, this may be a read error. The V call is TRBV11-2, the J call TRBJ2-6; 10 bases agree with TRBD2. The germline gives CDR1 SGHAT, CDR2 FQNNGV. The CDR3 is 17 residues long. This CDR3 reads CASSPIAGGSGANVRTF. CDR3 sequence (DNA): TGTGCCAGCAGCCCTATAGCGGGGGGCTCTGGGGCCAACGTCCGGACTTTC. The full variable domain, its missing parts supplied by reference TRBV11-2 and TRBJ2-6, is EAGVAQSPRYKIIEKRQSVAFWCNPISGHATLYWYQQILGQGPKLLIQFQNNGVVDDSQLPKDRFSAERLKGVDSTLKIQPAKLEDSAVYLCASSPIAGGSGANVRTFGAGSRLTVL.

Points on this clonotype: Given a much more abundant clone one base away, this may be a read error. This chain joins TRBV5-6 and TRBJ2-3; D may be TRBD2 (6 bases). The ends were cut back, 4 bases at V and 8 bases at J, with 23 bases in the middle. CDR3 length: 16 residues. Germline V CDR1 and CDR2: SGHDT, YYEEEE. The CDR3 DNA reads as TGTGCCAGCAGCCCGATTAATGGCACCCGGGGAGGTACGCAGTATTTT. Protein product: CASSPINGTRGGTQYF.

This clonotype was seen at least ten times. The CDR3 sequence: CAIRDGGGSEKLFF. CDR3 in DNA: TGTGCCATCAGGGACGGGGGGGGGAGTGAAAAACTGTTTTTT. The chain joins TRBV10-3 to TRBJ1-4, with D perhaps TRBD1 (5 bases). Germline-derived CDR1 and CDR2 are ENHRY and SYGVKD. V was clipped by 6 bases and J by 7 bases, with 15 bases between them. CDR3 length: 14 residues.

This clonotype has a count of ten or more. With a much larger clone just one base away, this may be a read error. The rearrangement links TRBV12-3 or TRBV12-4 to TRBJ2-5; D assignment may be TRBD1 or TRBD2 (5 bases each). Trimming shortened V by 5 bases and J by 11 bases, and 15 bases separated the two germline ends. The CDR3 is 12 residues long. CDR3 in DNA: TGTGCCAGCAGTCAGACAGTAAGGGAGCAGTACTTC. Its translation is CASSQTVREQYF.

There are many counts of this clonotype. The chain employs TRBV7-2 and TRBJ2-5; no firm D call. CDR3 size: 12 residues. The V end lost 2 bases, the J end lost 3 bases, and 4 bases lay between the germline ends. Germline V gene lookup returns CDR1 SGHTA and CDR2 FQGNSA. The CDR3 sequence is CASSLSEETQYF. CDR3 nucleotide sequence: TGTGCCAGCAGCTTATCAGAAGAGACCCAGTACTTC.

This clonotype has a count of ten or more. V is TRBV9 and J is TRBJ2-3; 8 positions match TRBD2. Germline V CDR1 and CDR2: SGDLS, YYNGEE. J was trimmed by 1 base and V by 0 bases; bases with no gene match: 1. This CDR3 region has 15 residues. The CDR3 bases are TGTGCCAGCAGCGTAGTTAGCGGGGGCACAGATACGCAGTATTTT. It codes for CASSVVSGGTDTQYF.

The chain employs TRBV10-3 and TRBJ1-4; D is unclear. In germline, CDR1 is ENHRY, CDR2 SYGVKD. The CDR3 totals 15 residues. V was trimmed by 5 bases and J by 0 bases, leaving 10 bases between them. The CDR3 sequence: CAISPSPATNEKLFF. The CDR3 DNA follows: TGTGCCATCAGTCCGAGTCCCGCAACTAATGAAAAACTGTTTTTT.

This chain connects TRBV19 to TRBJ1-5, with TRBD1 matching 9 bases. Germline values: CDR1 LNHDA, CDR2 SQIVND (reference sequence). With 5 bases clipped from V and 1 base from J, the junction kept 3 bases outside the gene matches. The CDR3 has 15 amino acids. In nucleotides, the CDR3 is TGTGCCAGTAGTGGACAGGGGTTGAGCAATCAGCCCCAGCATTTT. This codes for CASSGQGLSNQPQHF.

The chain recombines TRBV6-1 with TRBJ1-2; 9 bases agree with TRBD1. Germline V gene data show CDR1 as MNHNS and CDR2 as SASEGT. This CDR3 is built from 18 residues. The V and J ends lost 5 bases and 1 base, in that order; junction bases with no gene match: 14. Here the CDR3 DNA reads TGTGCCAGCAGTAGATCGGCTTCCGGGACAGGGCTTAACTATGGCTACACCTTC. It specifies CASSRSASGTGLNYGYTF.